The present T cell receptor beta chain was sequenced within a study of breast tumors, draining lymph nodes, adjacent tissues. Study-wide findings and caveats: Most tumor T cells seemingly derive from lymph node, then expand in tumor.

V gave up 1 base and J gave up 8 bases, with 13 bases separating them. CDR3 length equals 14 residues. Germline CDR1 reads LGHDT; CDR2 reads YNNKEL (reference sequence). Notes on this clonotype: Its antigen is still unknown.

Axillary draining lymph nodes of breast cancer patients supplied the node samples. TCRdb passed the multiplex PCR reads through MiXCR, listing each CDR3 protein once. The profile shows over 150,000 distinct CDR3 sequences, 30% to 35% of them singletons. The sequencing sample was made of axillary lymph node tissue. This chain connects TRBV3-1 to TRBJ2-3; TRBD2 is a possible D gene (6 bases). The receptor's source is a female donor with breast cancer. Some clones in this sample may be carry-over from other donors' samples. The DNA for the CDR3 is TGTGCCAGCAGCCAAGCGTTCGGGGGAGTTACGCAGTATTTT. Translation: CASSQAFGGVTQYF.